A selection of T cell receptor beta chains follows, all from one sample in a study of blood T cells in healthy people across ages. TCRdb fed the 5' RACE reads into MiXCR, producing one record per CDR3 protein. The sample shows 1.4 million to 1.5 million distinct CDR3 sequences, 35% to 45% of them seen only once. Sequenced: blood. The receptor source for this set is a woman aged 18-35 years in good health. The CDR3 runs from the conserved cysteine through the conserved F or W. D genes are given only for firm matches. Only some rows state a clone size, as once, few, many or a class for expanded clones.

>TRBD2|.|15|TRBJ2-5|TRBV6-5
CASSQTSVWRETKYF
TGTGCCAGCAGCCAGACTAGCGTTTGGCGAGAGACCAAGTACTTC
>.|.|15|TRBJ2-1|TRBV5-1
CASSLGLATHNEQFF
TGCGCCAGCAGCTTGGGGCTAGCGACCCACAATGAGCAGTTCTTC
>.|few|12|TRBJ1-2|TRBV20-1
CSASGQAYGYTF
TGCAGTGCTAGTGGGCAGGCCTATGGCTACACCTTC
>.|.|13|TRBJ1-2|TRBV10-2
CASSELTPNGYTF
TGCGCCAGCAGTGAGTTGACGCCAAATGGCTACACCTTC
>.|.|15|TRBJ2-7|TRBV7-6
CASSLTAGPSYEQYF
TGTGCCAGCAGCTTAACCGCTGGGCCTTCATACGAGCAGTACTTC
>.|once|16|TRBJ1-2|TRBV7-6
CASSLLTAGENDGYTF
TGTGCCAGCAGCTTACTTACGGCAGGCGAGAACGATGGCTACACCTTC
>.|.|15|TRBJ1-6|TRBV2
CASSSGTSEGSPLHF
TGTGCCAGCAGTTCGGGGACCTCCGAAGGTTCACCCCTCCACTTT
>TRBD2|few|15|TRBJ2-5|TRBV2
CASRLDSLTAGAQYF
TGTGCCAGCAGGCTGGACTCCCTTACCGCGGGGGCCCAGTACTTC
>.|.|13|TRBJ2-5|TRBV11-2
CASSLGMGGTQYF
TGTGCCAGCAGCTTAGGAATGGGCGGGACCCAGTACTTC
>.|.|13|TRBJ2-3|TRBV10-3
CAIKAPLGDTQYF
TGTGCCATCAAGGCCCCACTAGGAGATACGCAGTATTTT
>.|.|13|TRBJ1-2|TRBV12-3/TRBV12-4
CASTPDRNYGYTF
TGTGCCAGCACCCCGGACAGAAACTATGGCTACACCTTC
>TRBD2|few|18|TRBJ2-3|TRBV4-2
CASSQDPLAGGPADTQYF
TGTGCCAGCAGCCAAGACCCCCTAGCGGGGGGGCCGGCAGATACGCAGTATTTT
>TRBD1|few|16|TRBJ2-1|TRBV27
CASSPFGQVKYNEQFF
TGTGCCAGCAGTCCCTTTGGACAGGTGAAATACAATGAGCAGTTCTTC
>.|.|14|TRBJ1-1|TRBV5-1
CASSVGGTTFEAFF
TGCGCCAGCAGCGTGGGAGGGACCACATTTGAAGCTTTCTTT
>TRBD2|.|15|TRBJ2-7|TRBV3-1
CASSLRTSRYNEQYF
TGTGCCAGCAGCCTTAGGACTAGCCGTTACAATGAGCAGTACTTC
>.|few|10|TRBJ1-2|TRBV12-3/TRBV12-4
CASTREGYTF
TGTGCCAGCACCAGGGAAGGCTACACCTTC
>.|.|15|TRBJ1-2|TRBV29-1
CSVAALGAPSYGYTF
TGCAGCGTTGCGGCTCTGGGGGCCCCTTCATATGGCTACACCTTC
>.|.|15|TRBJ1-1|TRBV6-5
CASSYSARMNTEAFF
TGTGCCAGCAGTTACTCAGCACGGATGAACACTGAAGCTTTCTTT
>TRBD1|.|16|TRBJ1-3|TRBV5-1
CASSLSPSDRGNTIYF
TGCGCCAGCAGCTTGAGCCCGTCCGACAGGGGGAACACCATATATTTT
>TRBD1|.|12|TRBJ1-4|TRBV20-1
CSAQDRDPELFF
TGCAGTGCTCAGGACAGGGATCCCGAACTGTTTTTT
>.|.|17|TRBJ2-5|TRBV20-1
CSSSPGHMSASGREQYF
TGCAGCTCATCCCCGGGACATATGTCGGCTAGCGGAAGGGAGCAGTACTTC
>.|few|12|TRBJ2-7|TRBV28
CASSGAFYEQYF
TGTGCCAGCAGCGGGGCGTTCTACGAGCAGTACTTC
>.|.|12|TRBJ2-1|TRBV5-1
CASSLSKNEQFF
TGCGCCAGCAGCTTATCCAAGAATGAGCAGTTCTTC
>TRBD1|.|15|TRBJ2-1|TRBV10-3
CAISGGGQGLDEQFF
TGTGCCATCAGTGGGGGTGGACAGGGGTTGGATGAGCAGTTCTTC
>.|.|14|TRBJ2-1|TRBV6-6
CASSPYETRNEQFF
TGTGCCAGCAGTCCTTACGAGACTAGAAATGAGCAGTTCTTC
>.|few|17|TRBJ1-3|TRBV7-3
CASSLQRKTYSGNTIYF
TGTGCCAGCAGCCTTCAGCGGAAGACTTACTCTGGAAACACCATATATTTT
>.|.|11|TRBJ1-4|TRBV27
CASPVGEKLFF
TGTGCCAGCCCGGTGGGTGAAAAACTGTTTTTT
>TRBD2|few|16|TRBJ2-1|TRBV7-2
CASSPQGLAGYNEQFF
TGTGCCAGCAGCCCCCAAGGACTAGCGGGTTACAATGAGCAGTTCTTC
>TRBD2|.|15|TRBJ2-1|TRBV11-2
CASSQKSGSTNEQFF
TGTGCCAGCAGCCAGAAAAGCGGGAGCACGAATGAGCAGTTCTTC
>.|.|12|TRBJ2-7|TRBV6-2/TRBV6-3
CASQRSSYEQYF
TGTGCCAGCCAGCGGAGTTCCTACGAGCAGTACTTC
>TRBD1|once|14|TRBJ2-7|TRBV12-3/TRBV12-4
CASSWTGPHNEQYF
TGTGCCAGCAGCTGGACAGGGCCCCACAATGAGCAGTACTTC
>.|.|14|TRBJ1-5|TRBV20-1
CSTARESDYQPQHF
TGCAGTACCGCTCGGGAATCGGACTATCAGCCCCAGCATTTT
>.|.|14|TRBJ2-2|TRBV9
CASSPRTGTGELFF
TGTGCCAGCAGCCCTCGGACCGGCACCGGGGAGCTGTTTTTT
>.|.|13|TRBJ2-1|TRBV29-1
CSGRRVEINEQFF
TGCAGCGGCAGGAGGGTTGAGATCAATGAGCAGTTCTTC
>.|.|15|TRBJ1-1|TRBV5-1
CASSFVEGVNTEAFF
TGCGCCAGCAGCTTTGTCGAGGGGGTGAACACTGAAGCTTTCTTT
>.|few|16|TRBJ1-6|TRBV6-5
CASSYSPAGSSSPLHF
TGTGCCAGCAGTTACTCACCCGCAGGGAGCAGTTCACCCCTCCACTTT
>.|.|15|TRBJ2-5|TRBV2
CASMFRGSAGETQYF
TGTGCCAGCATGTTTCGGGGGTCCGCGGGAGAGACCCAGTACTTC
>TRBD2|.|14|TRBJ2-5|TRBV5-4
CASKAGATQETQYF
TGTGCCAGCAAAGCGGGAGCCACCCAAGAGACCCAGTACTTC
>.|few|13|TRBJ1-1|TRBV12-3/TRBV12-4
CASRAGGNTEAFF
TGTGCCAGCAGGGCGGGGGGTAACACTGAAGCTTTCTTT
>.|few|15|TRBJ2-7|TRBV2
CASSELDTSSYEQYF
TGTGCCAGCAGTGAACTGGACACGAGCTCCTACGAGCAGTACTTC
>.|once|14|TRBJ2-3|TRBV6-5
CASSYSHSTDTQYF
TGTGCCAGCAGTTACTCACACAGCACAGATACGCAGTATTTT
>TRBD1|few|14|TRBJ2-1|TRBV4-2
CASSPRGQNNEQFF
TGTGCCAGCAGCCCTCGGGGACAGAACAATGAGCAGTTCTTC
>.|few|18|TRBJ2-5|TRBV4-1
CASSQEGTGRSKRETQYF
TGCGCCAGCAGCCAAGAAGGGACTGGGCGCAGCAAAAGGGAGACCCAGTACTTC
>.|.|12|TRBJ2-5|TRBV3-1
CASSPTGKTQYF
TGTGCCAGCAGCCCGACTGGCAAGACCCAGTACTTC
>.|.|12|TRBJ1-2|TRBV29-1
CSVAGKNYGYTF
TGCAGCGTTGCAGGGAAAAACTATGGCTACACCTTC
>.|.|12|TRBJ2-3|TRBV24-1
CATGVGADTQYF
TGTGCCACCGGTGTGGGCGCTGATACGCAGTATTTT
>.|.|13|TRBJ2-1|TRBV6-6
CASSQGIQETQFF
TGTGCCAGCAGCCAGGGAATCCAAGAGACCCAGTTCTTC
>TRBD2|few|17|TRBJ2-3|TRBV20-1
CSARGTSGRAGTDTQYF
TGCAGTGCGAGGGGTACTAGCGGGAGGGCCGGGACAGATACGCAGTATTTT
>.|.|14|TRBJ2-7|TRBV28
CASSPAIPGAGQYF
TGTGCCAGCAGTCCTGCAATCCCTGGGGCAGGACAGTACTTC
>TRBD2|.|16|TRBJ2-5|TRBV7-6
CASSSGLAGSQETQYF
TGTGCCAGCAGCTCGGGACTAGCGGGGTCCCAAGAGACCCAGTACTTC
>.|few|12|TRBJ1-2|TRBV7-2
CASSQTGMGYTF
TGTGCCAGCAGCCAAACAGGGATGGGCTACACCTTC
>.|.|13|TRBJ1-2|TRBV12-3/TRBV12-4
CASSFDGDYGYTF
TGTGCCAGCAGTTTCGACGGCGACTATGGCTACACCTTC